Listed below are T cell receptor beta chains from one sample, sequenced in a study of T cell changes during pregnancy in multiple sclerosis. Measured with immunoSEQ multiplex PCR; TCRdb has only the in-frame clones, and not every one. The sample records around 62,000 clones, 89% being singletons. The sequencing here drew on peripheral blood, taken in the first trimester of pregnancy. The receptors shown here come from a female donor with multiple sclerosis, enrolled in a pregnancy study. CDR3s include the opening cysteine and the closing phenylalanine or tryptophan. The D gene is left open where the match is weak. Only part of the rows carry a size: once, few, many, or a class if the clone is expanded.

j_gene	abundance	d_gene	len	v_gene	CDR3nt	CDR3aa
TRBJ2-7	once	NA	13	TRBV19	TGTGCCTCCAAACCTGGAGGGACGTACGAGCAGTACTTC	CASKPGGTYEQYF
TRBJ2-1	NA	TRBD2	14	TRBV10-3	TGTGCCATCGGACTAGCGGGGTCCTACAATGAGCAGTTCTTC	CAIGLAGSYNEQFF
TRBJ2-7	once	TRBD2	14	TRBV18	TGTGCCACTGGAGCCGGGCGGGAGAGTTACGAGCAGTACTTC	CATGAGRESYEQYF
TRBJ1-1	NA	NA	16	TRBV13	TGTGCCAGCAGCTTAGCGTTTAGGGAGGGGAACACTGAAGCTTTCTTT	CASSLAFREGNTEAFF
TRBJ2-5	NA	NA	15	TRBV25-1	TGTGCCAGCAGTGACCCGCCAGGAACCCAAGAGACCCAGTACTTC	CASSDPPGTQETQYF
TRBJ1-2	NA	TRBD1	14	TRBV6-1	TGTGCCAGCAGTGAGCAGGTGACAGGGGGTGGCTACACCTTC	CASSEQVTGGGYTF
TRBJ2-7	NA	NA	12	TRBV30	TGTGCCTGGAGTGTTTCGGCTAGAAAGCAGTACTTC	CAWSVSARKQYF
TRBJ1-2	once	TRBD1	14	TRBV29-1	TGCAGCGTGACTACAACAGGGGGCGCCTATGGCTACACCTTC	CSVTTTGGAYGYTF
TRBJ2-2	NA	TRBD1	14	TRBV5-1	TGCGCCACTACGCCGGGACAGGTGACCGGGGAGCTGTTTTTT	CATTPGQVTGELFF
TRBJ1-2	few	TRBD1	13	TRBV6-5	TGTGCCAGCAGCCGGGACAGCAACTATGGCTACACCTTC	CASSRDSNYGYTF
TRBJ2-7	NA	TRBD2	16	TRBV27	TGTGCCAGCACTTCCGCTAGCGGGAGGATATTATACGAGCAGTACTTC	CASTSASGRILYEQYF
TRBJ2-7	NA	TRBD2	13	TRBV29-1	TGCAGCGTTGCCTCAGGGACTAGGTACGAGCAGTACTTC	CSVASGTRYEQYF
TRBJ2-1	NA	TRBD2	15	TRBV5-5	TGTGCCAGCAGCTTAATTAGCGGGATTTACAATGAGCAGTTCTTC	CASSLISGIYNEQFF
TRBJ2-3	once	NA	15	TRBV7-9	TGTGCCAGCACCAAGAGGAGTTCTAGCACAGATACGCAGTATTTT	CASTKRSSSTDTQYF
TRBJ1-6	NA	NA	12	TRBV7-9	TGTGCCAGCAGCGCCACGAGATCACCCCTCCACTTT	CASSATRSPLHF
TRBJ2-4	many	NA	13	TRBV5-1	TGCGCCAGCAGCTTGGGACAGGGAGGCATTCAGTACTTC	CASSLGQGGIQYF
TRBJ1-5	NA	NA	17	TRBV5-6	TGTGCCAGCAGCTTTTACAGCTCCTCGGATAGCAATCAGCCCCAGCATTTT	CASSFYSSSDSNQPQHF
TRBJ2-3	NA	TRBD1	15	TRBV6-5	TGTGCCAGCAGTTCCCCGGGACAGGGGGCTTCCGAGCAGTATTTT	CASSSPGQGASEQYF
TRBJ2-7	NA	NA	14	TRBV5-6	TGTGCCAGCAGCTTGGGCGCGTCTCCCTACGAGCAGTACTTC	CASSLGASPYEQYF
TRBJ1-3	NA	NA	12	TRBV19	TGTGCCAGTAGTATATCAGGAAACACCATATATTTT	CASSISGNTIYF
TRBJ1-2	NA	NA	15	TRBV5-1	TGCGCCAGCAGCTTGAACGGGGGGCTGGAGTATGGCTACACCTTC	CASSLNGGLEYGYTF
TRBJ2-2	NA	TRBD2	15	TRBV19	TGTGCCAGTGGTACTAGCGGGGGGCACGGCGGGGAGCTGTTTTTT	CASGTSGGHGGELFF
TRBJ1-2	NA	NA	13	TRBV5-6	TGTGCCAGCAGCCCTTACAGTAACTATGGCTACACCTTC	CASSPYSNYGYTF
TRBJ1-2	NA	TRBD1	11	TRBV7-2	TGTGCCATTGGGACAGCCTATGGCTACACCTTC	CAIGTAYGYTF
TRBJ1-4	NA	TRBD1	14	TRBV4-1	TGCGCCAGCAGCTATGACAGGGGAAAGGAAAAACTGTTTTTT	CASSYDRGKEKLFF
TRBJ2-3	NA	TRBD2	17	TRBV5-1	TGCGCCAGCAGCTTGCCGGCTAGCGGGGGCAGCACAGATACGCAGTATTTT	CASSLPASGGSTDTQYF
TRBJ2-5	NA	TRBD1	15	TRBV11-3	TGTGCCAGCAGCCAATCGGGACAGGGACAAGAGACCCAGTACTTC	CASSQSGQGQETQYF
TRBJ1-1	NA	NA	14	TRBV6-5	TGTGCCAGCAGTTACGGGAGACCCGACACTGAAGCTTTCTTT	CASSYGRPDTEAFF
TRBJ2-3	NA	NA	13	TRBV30	TGTGCCTGGAGTTCCGGGGGCACAGATACGCAGTATTTT	CAWSSGGTDTQYF
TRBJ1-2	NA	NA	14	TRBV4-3	TGCGCCAGCAGCCAAGATAAGGACAGCTATGGCTACACCTTC	CASSQDKDSYGYTF
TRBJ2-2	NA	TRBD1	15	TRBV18	TGTGCCAGCTCACCGAGGCAGGGGGTCACCGGGGAGCTGTTTTTT	CASSPRQGVTGELFF
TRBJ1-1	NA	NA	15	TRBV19	TGTGCCAGTAGTAGCAGCAGGGTGATGAACACTGAAGCTTTCTTT	CASSSSRVMNTEAFF
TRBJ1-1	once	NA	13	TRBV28	TGTGCCAGCAGAGGAGGAGGAAACACTGAAGCTTTCTTT	CASRGGGNTEAFF